This T cell receptor beta chain came from a study of T-cell reconstitution after alpha-beta-depleted transplantation in children. This CDR3 spans 15 amino acids. V was pared by 1 base and J by 0 bases, with 9 bases between. The germline V gene encodes CDR1 MDHEN and CDR2 SYDVKM. Unique molecular identifiers were incorporated during preparation of the TCRbeta library. TCRdb redid the calling of the PCR reads with MiXCR, one entry per CDR3 protein. This table holds about half a million distinct CDR3 sequences, approximately 12% found once. This TCR derives from a human donor who donated a stem cell graft to a child with combined immunodeficiency. The sequencing here drew on PBMCs from the stem cell graft donor, taken from the stem cell graft. The chain is built from TRBV28 and TRBJ1-1; D remains ambiguous. The CDR3 sequence: CASSLYRRMNTEAFF. In DNA form, the CDR3 reads TGTGCCAGCAGTTTATATCGGAGAATGAACACTGAAGCTTTCTTT.